This paragraph covers one TCR beta chain sequence. Its antigen is still unknown. RNA amounts of roughly 0.5 to 1 ug underwent reverse transcription with random hexamers. TCRdb called the immunoSEQ multiplex PCR reads again in MiXCR, with one record for every CDR3 protein. Found here are 170,000 or so distinct CDR3 sequences, around 95% of them singletons; the top ten hold approximately 0.12%. These data belong to a study of CD8 T cells in Susac syndrome. Study-wide results and limits: The Susac syndrome CD4+ T cell repertoires displayed no clonal expansion.

The germline V and J ends were trimmed by 6 bases and 9 bases, with 12 bases remaining between them. CDR3 length: 12 residues. The germline CDR1 and CDR2 sequences are MNHEY and SVGEGT. Material for sequencing was CD4+ T cells from PBMCs. The TCR sequence derives from a human donor with Susac syndrome. The rearrangement uses TRBV6-2 or TRBV6-3 and TRBJ1-5; D is undetermined. As DNA, the CDR3 is TGTGCCAGCAGGTCGGGCCCCTCGCCCCAGCATTTT. It specifies CASRSGPSPQHF.